This T cell receptor (beta chain) was observed in a study of T cell responses to AZD1222 COVID-19 vaccine. The CDR3 sequence is 15 residues long. Deletions cut 6 bases from V and 3 bases from J, with 18 bases between. Per the germline V gene, CDR1 is SQVTM and CDR2 is ANQGSEA. Here immunoSEQ multiplex PCR was the method, and the copy in TCRdb shows in-frame clones only, minus some. This table has some 150,000 clones, around 83% appearing once. Comments on this clone: The antigen is undetermined.

Notes on the study in general: Clonal diversity was possibly underestimated, and white British individuals and females predominated among donors. At baseline, seropositivity was found in only six AZD1222 recipients.

Sequencing was performed on peripheral blood, taken on day 0 of MenACWY control vaccination. The TCR originated in an adult in good health. This rearrangement joins TRBV29-1 to TRBJ2-1; D possibly corresponds to TRBD1 (7 bases). The chain's CDR3 is CSVPPGGSGYNEQFF. The CDR3 DNA reads TGCAGCGTACCCCCAGGGGGGAGTGGCTACAATGAGCAGTTCTTC.